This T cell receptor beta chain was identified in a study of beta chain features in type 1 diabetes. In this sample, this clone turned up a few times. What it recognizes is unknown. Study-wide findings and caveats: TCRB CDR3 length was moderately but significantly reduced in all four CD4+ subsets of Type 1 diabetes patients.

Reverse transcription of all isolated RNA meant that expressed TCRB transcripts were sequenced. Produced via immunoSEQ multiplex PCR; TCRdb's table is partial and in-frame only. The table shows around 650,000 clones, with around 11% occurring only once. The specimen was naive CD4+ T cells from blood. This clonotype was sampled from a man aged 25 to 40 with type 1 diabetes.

The CDR3 DNA follows: TGTGCCAGCAGTGTTTCGGGTGGGGCGCTCGGCACTGAAGCTTTCTTT. Translated, it gives CASSVSGGALGTEAFF. The chain uses TRBV27 and TRBJ1-1; weak D call: TRBD1 (5 bases). Per germline, CDR1 MNHEY and CDR2 SMNVEV (reference sequence). The length of the CDR3 is 16 residues. Trimming stripped 5 bases from V and 4 bases from J, with 20 bases between.